A single sample gave rise to the 25 T cell receptor beta chains below, sequenced in a study of blood T cells in healthy people across ages. Then a second PCR, running roughly 7 to 11 cycles, was carried out with a sample-barcoded 5' primer and a J-beta primer mix. MiXCR, applied by TCRdb to the 5' RACE reads, yields one record per CDR3 protein. The data hold roughly 700,000 distinct CDR3 sequences, with around 32% observed a single time. Sequencing was performed on blood. These receptors came from an elderly woman in good health.

The rearrangement links TRBV29-1 to TRBJ2-4, with TRBD1 identical over 7 bases. The J call may be wrong; the DNA end is better matched by TRBJ2-7. CDR3 length equals 12 residues. The V gene's germline CDR1 is SQVTM and CDR2 ANQGSEA. CDR3 sequence reads: CSVRDSRYEQYF. The CDR3 DNA reads as TGCAGCGTTCGGGACAGCCGCTACGAGCAGTACTTC.

This clonotype was counted only a few times. V gene TRBV5-1 combines with J gene TRBJ1-1; a possible D gene is TRBD1 (5 bases). Trimming removed 0 bases at V and 5 bases at J, with 11 bases between. Germline assignment: CDR1 SGHRS and CDR2 YFSETQ. The CDR3 has 14 amino acids. The CDR3 sequence is CASSLAGEETEAFF. DNA of the CDR3: TGCGCCAGCAGCTTGGCGGGGGAAGAAACTGAAGCTTTCTTT.

CDR3 sequence reads: CASSYAGGPIYEQYF. The CDR3 DNA is TGTGCCAGCAGTTACGCGGGAGGGCCTATCTACGAGCAGTACTTC. This chain joins TRBV27 and TRBJ2-7, with 9 bases lining up with TRBD2. CDR3 length equals 15 residues. Germline V gene sequence: CDR1 MNHEY, CDR2 SMNVEV (reference sequence). Trimming took 4 bases from V and 3 from J; bases not matched to a gene: 7.

This clonotype was seen only a few times. This could be a read error, since a much larger clone is one nucleotide away. This chain uses TRBV2 with TRBJ1-1; the D is unclear. CDR3 size: 11 residues. The V and J ends lost 8 bases and 1 base respectively, with 5 bases between them. Germline CDR1 reads SNHLY; CDR2 reads FYNNEI. DNA for the CDR3: TGTGCCAGCGGCTCGAACACTGAAGCTTTCTTT. This gives the protein CASGSNTEAFF.

This clonotype was seen repeatedly, ten times or more. The chain uses TRBV5-1 and TRBJ2-1; D is perhaps TRBD2 (6 bases). CDR1 is SGHRS, CDR2 YFSETQ, per germline. V dropped 1 base and J dropped 9 bases, with 14 bases sitting between them. This CDR3 has 14 amino acids. Here the CDR3 reads CASSLTPAGTEQFF. The CDR3 DNA is TGCGCCAGCAGCTTGACCCCAGCGGGCACTGAGCAGTTCTTC.

This clonotype was seen ten or more times. Just one base apart from a much larger clone, this may be a read error. This chain connects TRBV29-1 to TRBJ2-7; possible D gene TRBD2, 5 bases. Germline lookup yields CDR1 SQVTM and CDR2 ANQGSEA. V was trimmed by 7 bases and J by 6 bases, leaving 16 bases between them. The CDR3 consists of 12 residues. The CDR3: CSGGEGSREQYF. CDR3 DNA sequence: TGCAGCGGTGGTGAGGGCTCGCGCGAGCAGTACTTC.

The chain joins TRBV7-9 to TRBJ1-5, with D perhaps matching TRBD1 (5 bases). The CDR3 totals 14 residues. The germline V and J ends were trimmed by 6 bases and 3 bases, with 12 bases remaining between them. Germline V lookup: CDR1 SEHNR, CDR2 FQNEAQ (reference sequence). CDR3 coding DNA: TGTGCCAGCAGTTTACCAGGGAACAATCAGCCCCAGCATTTT. This sequence encodes CASSLPGNNQPQHF.

The table lists this clonotype with many counts. The gene calls are TRBV7-2 and TRBJ1-1; D ambiguous. Per germline, CDR1 SGHTA and CDR2 FQGNSA. V shed 5 bases and J shed 1 base, with 8 bases lying between them. CDR3 length equals 13 residues. The CDR3 sequence: CASSQTWNTEAFF. In nucleotides, the CDR3 is TGTGCCAGCAGCCAGACATGGAACACTGAAGCTTTCTTT.

Of note for this clonotype: One end of the junction fails to match germline, which may point to a read error. The V gene is TRBV10-3, the J gene TRBJ2-3, with 8 bases matching TRBD2. The CDR3 covers 15 residues. The germline gives CDR1 ENHRY, CDR2 SYGVKD. DNA of the CDR3: TGTGCCGTCAGCCAACTAGCGGTCTCCACAGATACGCAGTATTTT. Encoded protein: CAVSQLAVSTDTQYF.

The rearrangement links TRBV29-1 to TRBJ2-1; 9 nucleotides agree with TRBD2. V lost 7 bases, J lost 9 bases, and 10 bases stayed unmatched. The CDR3 runs 13 residues. Per the germline V gene, CDR1 is SQVTM and CDR2 is ANQGSEA. For the CDR3, the DNA is TGCAGCGCCCGGACTAGCGAGGTGGGTGAGCAGTTCTTC. Protein: CSARTSEVGEQFF.

This clonotype has at least ten counts. V and J are TRBV7-9 and TRBJ1-1; weak D call: TRBD1 (6 bases). This CDR3 has 12 amino acids. The germline V and J ends were trimmed by 5 bases and 11 bases, with 15 bases remaining between them. The germline CDR1 and CDR2 sequences are SEHNR and FQNEAQ (reference sequence). The CDR3 loop reads CASSTSGVGAFF. The CDR3 nucleotides are TGTGCCAGCAGCACATCAGGGGTTGGGGCTTTCTTT.

The chain combines TRBV20-1 with TRBJ1-6; 9 bases are a match to TRBD1. The CDR3 contains 15 residues. V gave up 3 bases and J gave up 10 bases; unmatched junction bases: 10. Per the germline V gene, CDR1 is DFQATT and CDR2 is SNEGSKA (reference sequence). CDR3 DNA: TGCAGTGCTAGTGCTTCCGGGACAGGGAACTCACCCCTCCACTTT. It specifies CSASASGTGNSPLHF.

This clonotype was seen ten or more times. V is TRBV7-2 and J is TRBJ2-3; D may correspond to TRBD1 or TRBD2 (5 bases each). The CDR3 has 14 residues. V was cut by 5 bases and J by 1 base, with 10 bases left in between. Germline CDR1 reads SGHTA; CDR2 reads FQGNSA. Here the CDR3 DNA reads TGTGCCAGCAGCCGGGACGGAGGCACAGATACGCAGTATTTT. As protein: CASSRDGGTDTQYF.

At least ten counts were recorded for this clonotype. V and J are TRBV5-1 and TRBJ2-7; perhaps TRBD2 as D (6 bases). Per the germline V gene, CDR1 is SGHRS and CDR2 is YFSETQ. Trimming left V 0 bases short and J 6 bases short, with 19 bases between. The CDR3 has 16 amino acids. CDR3 in DNA: TGCGCCAGCAGCTTGGCCGGAAGGCAGGGAGGCGCCGAGCAGTACTTC. It codes for CASSLAGRQGGAEQYF.

Concerning this clonotype itself: With a much larger clone just one base away, this may be a read error. V gene TRBV5-1 combines with J gene TRBJ2-7, with D unclear. Germline-derived CDR1 and CDR2 are SGHRS and YFSETQ. This CDR3 has 14 residues. CDR3 in amino acids: CASSTTPGSYERYF. The DNA of the CDR3 is TGCGCCAGCAGCACAACTCCAGGCTCCTACGAGCGGTACTTC.

Concerning this clonotype: A much larger clone lies one base from this, so it may be a read error. The V call is TRBV20-1, the J call TRBJ1-4; weak D call: TRBD1 (6 bases). In germline, CDR1 is DFQATT, CDR2 SNEGSKA (reference sequence). This CDR3 region has 12 residues. The CDR3 region has the DNA TGCAGTGTCCGGGGGGCGGGAGAAAACCTGTTTTTT. The encoded protein is CSVRGAGENLFF.

This chain joins TRBV4-2 and TRBJ2-1; TRBD2 aligns across 7 bases. The CDR3 covers 15 residues. Looked up from germline, CDR1 is LGHNA and CDR2 is YNFKEQ. The V segment lost 2 bases and the J segment 4 bases; nucleotides outside the gene matches: 5. Here the CDR3 DNA reads TGTGCCAGCAGCCAATTTACGGGAGGTTACAATGAGCAGTTCTTC. Its translation: CASSQFTGGYNEQFF.

This clonotype is medium-sized by share. The V gene is TRBV7-2, the J gene TRBJ2-3, with D perhaps TRBD2 (7 bases). CDR1 is SGHTA, CDR2 FQGNSA, per germline. The V gene lost 4 bases and the J gene lost 2 bases, with 16 bases spanning the gap. The CDR3 loop spans 16 amino acids. The DNA for the CDR3 is TGTGCCAGCAGCTCTCGGGGGGCCTCTGACACAGATACGCAGTATTTT. Translated, it gives CASSSRGASDTDTQYF.

The chain links TRBV4-3 to TRBJ2-7; 8 bases are shared with TRBD2. The J call is doubtful: the DNA matches TRBJ2-5 better. Germline V gene sequence: CDR1 LGHNA, CDR2 YSLEER. This CDR3 region has 17 residues. DNA for the CDR3: TGCGCCAGCAGCCAACAACATGCTGCGGGGGGCAGAGAGACCCAGTACTTC. Translated, it gives CASSQQHAAGGRETQYF.

This clonotype was recorded many times. This sequence joins TRBV18 and TRBJ2-3; tentative D call: TRBD2 (6 bases). V was shortened by 2 bases and J by 3 bases, with 6 bases between the two germline ends. The CDR3 is 13 residues long. Germline CDR1 reads KGHSH; CDR2 reads LQKENI. DNA for the CDR3: TGTGCCAGCTCACCAGGAGGGACAGATACGCAGTATTTT. This gives the protein CASSPGGTDTQYF.

In its sample, this clonotype was seen a few times. The chain combines TRBV7-2 with TRBJ2-7; 8 nucleotides line up with TRBD1. CDR1 SGHTA and CDR2 FQGNSA come from the germline V gene. V shed 1 base, J shed 5 bases, and the junction held 1 base outside the gene matches. CDR3 length: 13 residues. The CDR3 region has the DNA TGTGCCAGCAGCTTAGACAGGGGGGACGAGCAGTACTTC. The encoded protein is CASSLDRGDEQYF. Based on the CDR3 plus reference TRBV7-2 and TRBJ2-7, the full variable domain is GAGVSQSPSNKVTEKGKDVELRCDPISGHTALYWYRQSLGQGLEFLIYFQGNSAPDKSGLPSDRFSAERTGGSVSTLTIQRTQQEDSAVYLCASSLDRGDEQYFGPGTRLTVT.

On this clonotype: Mismatch with germline at one junction end may stem from a read error. The J gene is TRBJ2-3, the V gene TRBV5-1; D might be TRBD1 (5 bases). There are 15 residues in the CDR3. Germline V gene data show CDR1 as SGHRS and CDR2 as YFSETQ. CDR3 sequence (DNA): TGCGCCGGCAGCTTGGGGCAGGGTGGCACAGATACGCAGTATTTT. Translating it yields CAGSLGQGGTDTQYF.

As concerns this clonotype: A junction boundary mismatches the germline segment, possibly from a read error. V is TRBV5-1 and J is TRBJ1-2; tentatively, D is TRBD1 (5 bases). The CDR3 sequence is 14 residues long. Germline assignment: CDR1 SGHRS and CDR2 YFSETQ. The CDR3 nucleotides are TGCGCCAGCGGCTTGGGGACTGAGAACTATGGCTACACCTTC. Translated: CASGLGTENYGYTF.

The rearrangement links TRBV20-1 to TRBJ1-6; possibly TRBD1 for D (6 bases). Looked up from germline, CDR1 is DFQATT and CDR2 is SNEGSKA (reference sequence). The CDR3 covers 15 residues. V was trimmed by 0 bases and J by 9 bases, leaving 15 bases between them. The CDR3 loop reads CSARDQDPRGSPLHF. For the CDR3, the DNA is TGCAGTGCTAGAGATCAGGACCCCAGGGGTTCACCCCTCCACTTT.

This chain links TRBV20-1 with TRBJ2-1; 8 bases line up with TRBD2. The better agreement between TRBJ2-7 and the DNA end casts doubt on the J call. Germline V gene lookup returns CDR1 DFQATT and CDR2 SNEGSKA (reference sequence). There are 15 residues in the CDR3. Here the CDR3 reads CSAMPGGKAYNEQYF. The CDR3 DNA follows: TGCAGTGCCATGCCGGGGGGGAAGGCCTACAATGAGCAGTACTTC.